These 28 T cell receptor beta chains were sequenced from one sample in a study of blood T cells in healthy people across ages. It was with a sample-barcoded 5' primer and a J-beta primer mix that a second PCR of roughly 7 to 12 cycles was run. TCRdb independently ran MiXCR on the 5' RACE reads; one entry per CDR3 protein. The table has about 1.5 million distinct CDR3 sequences, roughly 45% seen once. Specimen: blood. Receptors were obtained from a woman aged 18-30 years in good health.

The chain has TRBV5-1 and TRBJ2-3; D is unresolved. This CDR3 comprises 15 residues. CDR1 and CDR2 (germline): SGHRS, YFSETQ. V lost 0 bases to trimming and J lost 4 bases, with 12 bases between them. CDR3 nucleotides: TGCGCCAGCAGCTTGGCCTCTTCGGCGCCAGATACGCAGTATTTT. It codes for CASSLASSAPDTQYF.

This clonotype has a handful of counts. The rearrangement joins TRBV20-1 to TRBJ2-5; 9 bases match TRBD2. The trim removed 0 bases at V and 1 base at J, leaving 6 bases unmatched. Germline-derived CDR1 and CDR2 are DFQATT and SNEGSKA (reference sequence). This CDR3 region has 16 residues. CDR3 loop: CSARDYTSGPQETQYF. For the CDR3, the DNA is TGCAGTGCTAGAGATTACACTAGCGGGCCCCAAGAGACCCAGTACTTC.

The chain has TRBV11-2 and TRBJ2-5; D is unclear. Germline V lookup: CDR1 SGHAT, CDR2 FQNNGV. The CDR3 length is 13 residues. The ends were cut back, 5 bases at V and 4 bases at J, with 11 bases in the middle. CDR3 nucleotide sequence: TGTGCCAGCAGCCATGGGAAGGGAGAGACCCAGTACTTC. Translating it yields CASSHGKGETQYF.

The genes are TRBV7-9 and TRBJ2-5, with D possibly TRBD2 on 6 matching bases. V shed 1 base and J shed 3 bases, with 12 bases lying between them. The CDR3 length is 15 residues. The germline V gene has CDR1 SEHNR and CDR2 FQNEAQ (reference sequence). DNA of the CDR3: TGTGCCAGCAGCTTAGTCTTGCGGGGTGAAGAGACCCAGTACTTC. Amino acids: CASSLVLRGEETQYF.

V usage is TRBV6-5 and J usage is TRBJ2-5; the D gene is possibly TRBD2 (5 bases). Trimming left V 0 bases short and J 6 bases short, with 14 bases between. The CDR3 length is 15 residues. The germline CDR1 and CDR2 sequences are MNHEY and SVGAGI. The DNA of the CDR3 is TGTGCCAGCAGTTACTCGGGGAGAGGTGCGAAGACCCAGTACTTC. Translation gives CASSYSGRGAKTQYF.

DNA of the CDR3: TGTGCCAGCAGTGAAATGGGACAGGGGTACCAAGAGACCCAGTACTTC. Amino acids: CASSEMGQGYQETQYF. The chain carries TRBV2 and TRBJ2-5; 10 nucleotides align to TRBD1. After removal of 2 bases from V and 0 bases from J, the junction contained 3 bases not matched to a gene. The CDR3 is 16 amino acids. In germline, CDR1 is SNHLY, CDR2 FYNNEI.

J is TRBJ2-5 and V is TRBV6-2 or TRBV6-3, with D possibly matching TRBD1 (6 bases). The ends were cut back, 7 bases at V and 6 bases at J, with 15 bases in the middle. The germline V gene has CDR1 MNHEY and CDR2 SVGEGT. The CDR3 consists of 13 residues. The CDR3, as DNA: TGTGCCAGCAAGGAGCCAGGGGAAAAGACCCAGTACTTC. This codes for CASKEPGEKTQYF.

The chain links TRBV15 to TRBJ1-4, with TRBD1 matching 9 bases. Looked up from germline, CDR1 is LNHNV and CDR2 is YYDKDF (reference sequence). V was pared by 0 bases and J by 7 bases, with 12 bases of the junction left unmatched. This CDR3 is built from 18 residues. The CDR3 is CATSRDLITQGAREKLFF. DNA of the CDR3: TGTGCCACCAGCAGAGATCTAATAACACAGGGGGCTCGTGAAAAACTGTTTTTT. Based on the CDR3 plus reference TRBV15 and TRBJ1-4, the full variable domain is DAMVIQNPRYQVTQFGKPVTLSCSQTLNHNVMYWYQQKSSQAPKLLFHYYDKDFNNEADTPDNFQSRRPNTSFCFLDIRSPGLGDTAMYLCATSRDLITQGAREKLFFGSGTQLSVL.

This clonotype appeared once. The junction and the germline gene differ at one end; a read error may be behind it. J is TRBJ2-5 and V is TRBV5-1, with a weak D call TRBD2 (6 bases). The CDR3 length is 16 residues. Germline V gene lookup returns CDR1 SGHRS and CDR2 YFSETQ. CDR3 bases: TGCGCCGGCAGCTTGGATACTAGCCGGGGTGGGGGTGAGCAGTACTTC. Protein: CAGSLDTSRGGGEQYF.

CDR3 bases: TGTGCCAGTAGTATACGGGGGGCCTCTCAGCCCCAGCATTTT. Translation: CASSIRGASQPQHF. This sequence joins TRBV19 and TRBJ1-5, with a weak D call TRBD1 (6 bases). Germline V gene data show CDR1 as LNHDA and CDR2 as SQIVND (reference sequence). V lost 2 bases and J lost 6, with 11 bases in between. The CDR3 is 14 amino acids.

The chain carries TRBV2 and TRBJ2-7; perhaps TRBD2 as D (5 bases). Per germline, CDR1 SNHLY and CDR2 FYNNEI. There are 16 residues in the CDR3. V lost 8 bases and J 5 bases, leaving 25 bases between the germline ends. Written as DNA, the CDR3 is TGTGCCAGCTCTTCCCCGGCAGCGGACGTTAACCACGAGCAGTACTTC. Translation: CASSSPAADVNHEQYF.

The chain has TRBV20-1 and TRBJ1-2, with 10 bases that match TRBD1. This CDR3 spans 15 amino acids. Germline trimming cut 6 bases from V and 6 bases from J; bases unmatched to any gene: 13. The germline V gene has CDR1 DFQATT and CDR2 SNEGSKA (reference sequence). The CDR3 DNA is TGCAGTGCCACCACATCGACAGGGGGCCAGCATGGCTACACCTTC. Amino acid sequence: CSATTSTGGQHGYTF.

The chain carries TRBV18 and TRBJ2-5, with D unclear. Trimming shortened V by 3 bases and J by 11 bases, and 22 bases separated the two germline ends. The CDR3 spans 15 residues. Looked up from germline, CDR1 is KGHSH and CDR2 is LQKENI. The CDR3 loop is CASSPTTWVRNEQYF. As DNA, the CDR3 is TGTGCCAGCTCACCTACGACTTGGGTGAGGAATGAGCAGTACTTC. Combining the CDR3 with reference TRBV18 and TRBJ2-5 gives the whole variable domain NAGVMQNPRHLVRRRGQEARLRCSPMKGHSHVYWYRQLPEEGLKFMVYLQKENIIDESGMPKERFSAEFPKEGPSILRIQQVVRGDSAAYFCASSPTTWVRNEQYFGPGTRLLVL.

The rearrangement links TRBV5-1 to TRBJ1-1; D is unclear. The CDR3 runs to 15 residues. The V end lost 0 bases, the J end lost 0 bases, and 9 bases lay between the germline ends. Germline CDR1 reads SGHRS; CDR2 reads YFSETQ. The CDR3 loop is CASSLETPVNTEAFF. The CDR3 DNA sequence: TGCGCCAGCAGCTTGGAAACCCCCGTGAACACTGAAGCTTTCTTT.

In this sample, this clonotype turned up a few times. The chain couples TRBV25-1 to TRBJ1-2; D uncertain. Deletions cut 6 bases from V and 0 bases from J, with 8 bases between. Looked up from germline, CDR1 is MGHDK and CDR2 is SYGVNS. The length of the CDR3 is 13 residues. The chain's CDR3 is CASSRLANYGYTF. DNA of the CDR3: TGTGCCAGCAGCCGGTTAGCTAACTATGGCTACACCTTC.

The chain combines TRBV24-1 with TRBJ2-3; TRBD1 is a possible D gene (6 bases). This CDR3 is built from 15 residues. Per the germline V gene, CDR1 is KGHDR and CDR2 is SFDVKD. Trimming shortened V by 9 bases and J by 3 bases, and 18 bases separated the two germline ends. Here the CDR3 reads CATLRGGTITDTQYF. The CDR3 nucleotides are TGTGCCACCCTAAGGGGTGGGACAATAACAGATACGCAGTATTTT.

This clonotype was counted a few times. The chain links TRBV4-1 to TRBJ2-1; possible D gene TRBD2, 5 bases. V lost 3 bases to trimming and J lost 7 bases, with 22 bases between them. The germline gives CDR1 MGHRA, CDR2 YSYEKL. The CDR3 extends over 17 amino acids. The CDR3 sequence: CASSQLPPEERANEQFF. The CDR3 nucleotides are TGCGCCAGCAGCCAGCTTCCCCCCGAGGAGAGGGCAAATGAGCAGTTCTTC.

The rearrangement joins TRBV28 to TRBJ2-2; maybe TRBD1 (6 bases). The CDR3 extends over 13 amino acids. V was clipped by 6 bases and J by 6 bases, with 11 bases between them. Germline CDR1 MDHEN, CDR2 SYDVKM. The DNA for the CDR3 is TGTGCCAGCAGCACGGACAGACCCGGGGAGCTGTTTTTT. It is translated as CASSTDRPGELFF.

As concerns this clonotype: Mismatch with germline at one junction end may stem from a read error. The rearrangement uses TRBV18 and TRBJ2-1; D might be TRBD2 (5 bases). Germline CDR1 KGHSH, CDR2 LQKENI. The CDR3 totals 15 residues. The CDR3 sequence: CANSPTPLDYNEQFF. In DNA form, the CDR3 reads TGTGCCAACTCACCCACACCACTAGATTACAATGAGCAGTTCTTC.

Points on this clonotype: The junction differs from germline at one of its ends, possibly a read error. J is TRBJ2-1 and V is TRBV5-6, with TRBD2 as a possible D gene (5 bases). Germline lookup yields CDR1 SGHDT and CDR2 YYEEEE. The CDR3 runs to 15 residues. This CDR3 is CASTLAGVSYNEQFF. For the CDR3, the DNA is TGTGCCAGCACCTTGGCCGGGGTCTCCTACAATGAGCAGTTCTTC.

There are a few counts of this clonotype. This chain connects TRBV12-3 or TRBV12-4 to TRBJ1-2; D call uncertain. CDR3 length equals 13 residues. V was pared by 2 bases and J by 3 bases, with 7 bases between. The CDR3 DNA is TGTGCCAGCAGTTTAAGGAGAGACTATGGCTACACCTTC. Translation gives CASSLRRDYGYTF.

In its sample, this clonotype was seen once. The chain carries TRBV7-2 and TRBJ1-3; D possibly corresponds to TRBD1 (5 bases). CDR1 and CDR2 from the germline V gene are SGHTA and FQGNSA. The CDR3 sequence is 13 residues long. V gave up 3 bases and J gave up 8 bases, with 11 bases separating them. In nucleotides, the CDR3 is TGTACCAGCAGCTTCGCCGGGGACCACACCATATATTTT. Its translation: CTSSFAGDHTIYF.

The J gene is TRBJ2-4, the V gene TRBV4-3; D ambiguous. The J call may not be correct, given that the DNA end is closer to TRBJ2-7. Per the germline V gene, CDR1 is LGHNA and CDR2 is YSLEER. The CDR3 spans 15 residues. The CDR3 protein is CASSQEPGPVYEQYF. The CDR3 nucleotides read TGCGCCAGCAGCCAAGAACCTGGGCCAGTCTACGAGCAGTACTTC.

This chain connects TRBV12-3 or TRBV12-4 to TRBJ2-5; 7 nucleotides align to TRBD1. The CDR3 covers 19 residues. V shed 2 bases and J 2 bases; nucleotides not matched to a gene: 17. The CDR3 DNA sequence: TGTGCCAGCAGTTTATTTAGGACAGGCACAAAAATTGGGCAAGAGACCCAGTACTTC. It encodes CASSLFRTGTKIGQETQYF.

Comment on this clonotype: A read error may produce the germline difference seen at one junction end. The V and J genes are TRBV12-3 or TRBV12-4 and TRBJ2-1; 9 nucleotides line up with TRBD1. The CDR3 spans 15 residues. This chain's CDR3 is CAGSFRTGVPNEQFF. CDR3 in DNA: TGTGCCGGCAGTTTCCGGACAGGGGTACCCAATGAGCAGTTCTTC.

The V call is TRBV27, the J call TRBJ2-2; a weak D match, TRBD2 (5 bases). Trimming cost V 6 bases and J 1 base, with 15 bases left between them. Per the germline V gene, CDR1 is MNHEY and CDR2 is SMNVEV (reference sequence). The CDR3 has 16 amino acids. The CDR3 nucleotides read TGTGCCAGCAGCCCTCGAGGACTCCTGAACACCGGGGAGCTGTTTTTT. Its protein is CASSPRGLLNTGELFF.

This chain uses TRBV27 with TRBJ2-2; TRBD2 agrees at 13 bases. With 1 base clipped from V and 5 bases from J, the junction kept 7 bases outside the gene matches. The CDR3 has 18 residues. Germline values: CDR1 MNHEY, CDR2 SMNVEV (reference sequence). CDR3 coding DNA: TGTGCCAGCAGTTTATACGGACTAGCGGGAGTAGGGACCGGGGAGCTGTTTTTT. Residues: CASSLYGLAGVGTGELFF.

This clonotype was recorded once. The gene calls are TRBV27 and TRBJ1-1, with no clear D. The CDR3 length is 15 residues. Germline CDR1 is MNHEY and CDR2 is SMNVEV (reference sequence). With 2 bases removed from V and 1 base from J, the gap between germline ends came to 11 bases. CDR3 sequence: CASSLMSGPNTEAFF. CDR3 nucleotides: TGTGCCAGCAGTTTAATGTCCGGACCGAACACTGAAGCTTTCTTT.